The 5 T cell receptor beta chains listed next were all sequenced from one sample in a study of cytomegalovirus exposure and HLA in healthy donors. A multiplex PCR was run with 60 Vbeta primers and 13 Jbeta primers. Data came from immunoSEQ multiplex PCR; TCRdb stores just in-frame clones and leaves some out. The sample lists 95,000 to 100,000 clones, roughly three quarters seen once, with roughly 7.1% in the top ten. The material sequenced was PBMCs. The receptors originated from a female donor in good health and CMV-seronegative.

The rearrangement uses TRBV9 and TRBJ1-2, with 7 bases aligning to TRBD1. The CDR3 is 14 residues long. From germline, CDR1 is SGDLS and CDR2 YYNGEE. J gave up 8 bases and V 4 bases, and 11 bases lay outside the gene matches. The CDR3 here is CASSNGTAVWGYTF. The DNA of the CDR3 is TGTGCCAGCAGCAATGGGACAGCTGTCTGGGGCTACACCTTC.

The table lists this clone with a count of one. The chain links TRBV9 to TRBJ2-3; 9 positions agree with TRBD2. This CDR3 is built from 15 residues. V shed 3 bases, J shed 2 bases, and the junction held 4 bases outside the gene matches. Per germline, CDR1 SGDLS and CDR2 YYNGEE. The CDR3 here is CASSGGGALTDTQYF. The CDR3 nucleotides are TGTGCCAGCAGCGGCGGGGGGGCCCTCACAGATACGCAGTATTTT.

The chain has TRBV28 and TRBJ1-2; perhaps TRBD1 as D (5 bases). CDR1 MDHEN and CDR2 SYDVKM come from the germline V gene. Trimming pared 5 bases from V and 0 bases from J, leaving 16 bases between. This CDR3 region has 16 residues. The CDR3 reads CASSPWGGRANYGYTF. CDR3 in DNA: TGTGCCAGCAGTCCTTGGGGCGGCAGGGCTAACTATGGCTACACCTTC.

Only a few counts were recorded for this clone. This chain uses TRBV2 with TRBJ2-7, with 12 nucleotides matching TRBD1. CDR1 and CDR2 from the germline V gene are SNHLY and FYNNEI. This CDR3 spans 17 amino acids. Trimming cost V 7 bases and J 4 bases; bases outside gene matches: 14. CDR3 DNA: TGTGCCAGCAAGGTCAGTCCGGGGACAGGGGGCGTATACGAGCAGTACTTC. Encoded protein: CASKVSPGTGGVYEQYF.

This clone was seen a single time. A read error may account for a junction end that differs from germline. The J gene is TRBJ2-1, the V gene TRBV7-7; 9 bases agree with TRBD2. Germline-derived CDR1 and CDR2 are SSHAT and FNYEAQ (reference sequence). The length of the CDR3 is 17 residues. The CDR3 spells CASSKSSGSGSYNEQFF. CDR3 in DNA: TGTGCTAGCAGCAAAAGTAGCGGGAGTGGTTCCTACAATGAGCAGTTCTTC.